This is a list of T cell receptor beta chains from one sample in a study of blood T cell repertoires in COVID-19. Method: immunoSEQ multiplex PCR; TCRdb's copy keeps in-frame clones and lacks some. The data hold around 58,000 clones, with roughly 85% observed a single time. The sample taken for sequencing was peripheral blood. The receptors were sampled from a human donor in a cohort sampled during active COVID-19. Each CDR3 is given with its conserved first and last residue.

CDR3aa	v_gene	j_gene
CASSPGQGSIGTEAFF	TRBV7-8	TRBJ1-1
CASSDPGTPTGELFF	TRBV10-1	TRBJ2-2
CASINPRTVSEAFF	TRBV6-5	TRBJ1-1
CASRRRQVAGGANTGELFF	TRBV12-2	TRBJ2-2
CASDWTENNEQFF	TRBV2	TRBJ2-1
CASSSSTGSHETQYF	TRBV7-2	TRBJ2-5
CSVGGAGTGEKLFF	TRBV29-1	TRBJ1-4
CASSLVPGQGARGANVLTF	TRBV5-6	TRBJ2-6
CSGLTGYGNTIYF	TRBV29-1	TRBJ1-3
CASGLVQKGSGNTIYF	TRBV12-5	TRBJ1-3
CAIRQPNEKLFF	TRBV10-3	TRBJ1-4
CSVTTDRGINQPQHF	TRBV29-1	TRBJ1-5
CASSFGGPGSGVAGETQYF	TRBV7-9	TRBJ2-5
CASSLSPPTGQRTGGIYGYTF	TRBV27	TRBJ1-2
CASSLGGGNEQFF	TRBV7-6	TRBJ2-1
CASSRGIQYF	TRBV2	TRBJ2-7
CASSFYGANVLTF	TRBV7-2	TRBJ2-6
CASSLGQNNSPLHF	TRBV18	TRBJ1-6
CAWGVRYNSPLHF	TRBV30	TRBJ1-6
CASSQGLRGEKLFF	TRBV14	TRBJ1-4
CSASRAETGVRLNSPLHF	TRBV20-1	TRBJ1-6
CASKLAGGSSYEQYF	TRBV7-2	TRBJ2-7
CAWSVSLGRLAGVGETQYF	TRBV30	TRBJ2-5
CATSPGGQETQYF	TRBV24-1	TRBJ2-5
CASSYSNLGGAGELFF	TRBV6-5	TRBJ2-2
CAYRQGVTGELFF	TRBV30	TRBJ2-2
CASSSDSSQPQHF	TRBV6-2/TRBV6-3	TRBJ1-5
CASSSPGGGYTF	TRBV28	TRBJ1-2
CASSPRTGSSGNTIYF	TRBV9	TRBJ1-3
CASSVGLADYNEQFF	TRBV5-1	TRBJ2-1
CASSSWTGVTQYF	TRBV6-2/TRBV6-3	TRBJ2-5
CASSDPRGAYTEAFF	TRBV25-1	TRBJ1-1
CASSYWQTGELFF	TRBV6-5	TRBJ2-2
CASTLGFSGNTIYF	TRBV7-2	TRBJ1-3
CASSSRARGTEAFF	TRBV6-5	TRBJ1-1
CASSKSRGSSYEQYF	TRBV19	TRBJ2-7
CASRPGQDNSPLHF	TRBV6-4	TRBJ1-6
CASSPTVANYGYTF	TRBV7-3	TRBJ1-2
CASSTGYDGYTF	TRBV6-5	TRBJ1-2
CASKPTGSGDSPLHF	TRBV6-5	TRBJ1-6
CASSEYISTNSPLHF	TRBV25-1	TRBJ1-6
CASSHTGTKNIQYF	TRBV7-9	TRBJ2-4
CASSDRQGADNEQFF	TRBV27	TRBJ2-1
CSASSLAGGDRNEQYF	TRBV20-1	TRBJ2-7
CATSRGFGEDTEAFF	TRBV15	TRBJ1-1
CAWSVLEGARGYGYTF	TRBV30	TRBJ1-2
CASSLRLEGGEQYF	TRBV27	TRBJ2-7
CASSSGEQFF	TRBV2	TRBJ2-1
CATRGGTDLYGYTF	TRBV6-5	TRBJ1-2
CASRNIYEQFF	TRBV7-2	TRBJ2-1